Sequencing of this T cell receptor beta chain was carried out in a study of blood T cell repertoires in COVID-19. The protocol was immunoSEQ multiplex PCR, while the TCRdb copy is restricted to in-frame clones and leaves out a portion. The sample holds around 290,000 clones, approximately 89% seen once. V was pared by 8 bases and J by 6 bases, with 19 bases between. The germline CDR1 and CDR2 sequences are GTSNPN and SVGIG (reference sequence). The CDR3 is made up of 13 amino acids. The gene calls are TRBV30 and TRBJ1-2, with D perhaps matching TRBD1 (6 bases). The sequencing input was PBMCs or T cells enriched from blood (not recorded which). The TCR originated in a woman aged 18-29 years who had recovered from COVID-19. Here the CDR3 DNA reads TGTGCCGTACAGGGTAGAGGGCAACATGGCTACACCTTC. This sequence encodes CAVQGRGQHGYTF.